The T cell receptor (beta chain) described here comes from a study of T cell clonotyping in hematopoietic cell transplantation. V lost 6 bases, J lost 4 bases, and 16 bases lay in between. The CDR3 length is 14 residues. Germline V CDR1 and CDR2: SEHNR, FQNEAQ (reference sequence). This table comes from immunoSEQ multiplex PCR, and its TCRdb copy is limited to in-frame clones, with some not included. The sample has around 1,000 clones, 60% to 80% seen once. Findings and limits, study-wide: Graft donor and pretransplant recipient Inverse Simpson Index values predicted broader posttransplant TCR diversity.

The sample holds a few counts of this clone. Its antigen is as yet unknown. The receptor was derived from a female patient in her fifties or sixties who had an allogeneic stem cell transplant, so the T cells may come from the graft donor. Some clones in this sample may be carry-over from other donors' samples. The chain links TRBV7-9 to TRBJ2-7, with D perhaps TRBD2 (5 bases). The sample was PBMCs, taken 30 days after allogeneic stem cell transplant. The CDR3 reads CASRPLNWEYEQYF. CDR3 nucleotide sequence: TGTGCCAGCAGACCATTAAACTGGGAGTACGAGCAGTACTTC.